Following are 10 T cell receptor beta chains from one sample sequenced in a study of T cells after yellow fever vaccination. TCRdb reprocessed the 5' RACE reads via MiXCR and lists one record per CDR3 protein. The table includes 150,000 to 200,000 distinct CDR3 sequences, roughly 11% detected once. The source material was CD8+ T cells sorted from PBMCs, sampled 15 days after the yellow fever booster vaccination. The receptors shown here come from a man aged 18 to 29 who received the YFV17D yellow fever vaccine.

The J gene is TRBJ1-1, the V gene TRBV6-5; D gene uncertain. The CDR3 covers 15 residues. Trimming removed 0 bases from V and 7 bases from J, with 15 bases in between. CDR1 and CDR2 (germline): MNHEY, SVGAGI. The CDR3 DNA follows: TGTGCCAGCAGTTACTCGACATCTGGCCGGGGTGAAGCTTTCTTT. Residues: CASSYSTSGRGEAFF.

This clonotype showed up just a few times. The chain couples TRBV7-9 to TRBJ1-1; D gene uncertain. The germline gives CDR1 SEHNR, CDR2 FQNEAQ (reference sequence). The CDR3 is 14 amino acids. With 6 bases removed from V and 5 bases from J, the gap between germline ends came to 16 bases. CDR3 in amino acids: CASSSTWAGTEAFF. The CDR3 bases are TGTGCCAGCAGTTCCACTTGGGCCGGGACTGAAGCTTTCTTT.

The chain joins TRBV5-1 to TRBJ2-4; TRBD2 is a possible D gene (7 bases). Germline loops: CDR1 SGHRS, CDR2 YFSETQ. V dropped 4 bases and J dropped 6 bases, with 17 bases sitting between them. This CDR3 has 15 amino acids. CDR3 sequence: CASSPGRGARNIQYF. Here the CDR3 DNA reads TGCGCCAGCAGCCCGGGCCGGGGGGCTCGAAACATTCAGTACTTC.

V usage is TRBV27 and J usage is TRBJ1-6, with TRBD1 matching over 10 bases. The germline gives CDR1 MNHEY, CDR2 SMNVEV (reference sequence). The junction had 7 bases not matched to a gene; V was cut back by 4 bases and J by 7 bases. This CDR3 spans 16 amino acids. CDR3 loop: CASSSPGQGTNSPLHF. CDR3 nucleotide sequence: TGTGCCAGCAGTTCACCGGGACAGGGGACAAATTCACCCCTCCACTTT.

The rearrangement uses TRBV4-3 and TRBJ1-2; TRBD1 aligns across 8 bases. The CDR3 contains 15 residues. CDR1 LGHNA and CDR2 YSLEER come from the germline V gene. J gave up 4 bases and V 4 bases, and 8 bases lay outside the gene matches. In nucleotides, the CDR3 is TGCGCCAGCAGCCCCTCCGGGACAGGTGCCTATGGCTACACCTTC. Protein sequence: CASSPSGTGAYGYTF.

The table lists this clonotype with a few counts. The chain's CDR3 is CASSENPGQGTDTQYF. CDR3 sequence (DNA): TGTGCCAGCAGTGAAAATCCGGGACAGGGAACAGATACGCAGTATTTT. This chain uses TRBV6-1 with TRBJ2-3; TRBD1 aligns across 9 bases. Germline V gives CDR1 MNHNS, CDR2 SASEGT. This CDR3 region has 16 residues. The ends lost 2 bases at V and 3 bases at J; junction bases unmatched: 6.

The chain links TRBV20-1 to TRBJ2-3; D perhaps matches TRBD2 (6 bases). The V end was cut by 0 bases, the J end by 0 bases, with 10 bases between. This CDR3 is built from 15 residues. Germline CDR1 DFQATT, CDR2 SNEGSKA (reference sequence). The CDR3 here is CSAREASASTDTQYF. CDR3 DNA: TGCAGTGCTAGAGAGGCTAGCGCTAGCACAGATACGCAGTATTTT.

This clonotype was seen at least ten times. The genes are TRBV12-3 or TRBV12-4 and TRBJ2-3; possible D gene TRBD1, 7 bases. The CDR3 spans 16 residues. Trimming cost V 7 bases and J 5 bases, with 22 bases left between them. CDR3 sequence reads: CASNLLSGGMRDTQYF. CDR3 in DNA: TGTGCCAGCAACCTCCTCTCAGGGGGGATGAGAGATACGCAGTATTTT.

As to this clonotype: The germline gene is not matched at one end of the junction; a read error may be the cause. The chain carries TRBV5-1 and TRBJ2-3, with D perhaps TRBD1 (6 bases). Germline V gene sequence: CDR1 SGHRS, CDR2 YFSETQ. The CDR3 contains 12 residues. The CDR3 reads CARSFEGVVEYF. Written as DNA, the CDR3 is TGCGCCAGAAGCTTTGAGGGGGTCGTAGAGTATTTT.

This clonotype was counted many times. The V and J genes are TRBV20-1 and TRBJ2-3; D unresolved. V lost 6 bases to trimming and J lost 7 bases, with 2 bases between them. Germline CDR1 and CDR2: DFQATT and SNEGSKA (reference sequence). This CDR3 is built from 8 residues. The CDR3 loop reads CSANTQYF. As DNA, the CDR3 is TGCAGTGCCAATACGCAGTATTTT.